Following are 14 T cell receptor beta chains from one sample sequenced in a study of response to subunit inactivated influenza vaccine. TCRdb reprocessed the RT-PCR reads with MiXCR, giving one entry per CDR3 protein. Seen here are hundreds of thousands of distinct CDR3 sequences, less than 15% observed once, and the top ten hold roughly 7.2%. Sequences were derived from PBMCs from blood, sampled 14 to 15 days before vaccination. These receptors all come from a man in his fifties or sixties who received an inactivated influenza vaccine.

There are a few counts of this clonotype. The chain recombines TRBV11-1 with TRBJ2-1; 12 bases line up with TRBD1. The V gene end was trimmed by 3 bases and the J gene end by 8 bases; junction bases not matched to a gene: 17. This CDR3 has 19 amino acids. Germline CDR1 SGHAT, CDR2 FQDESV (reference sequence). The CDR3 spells CASSFLSPGQGAGGDEQFF. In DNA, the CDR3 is TGTGCCAGCAGCTTTCTTTCACCGGGACAGGGGGCCGGGGGGGATGAGCAGTTCTTC.

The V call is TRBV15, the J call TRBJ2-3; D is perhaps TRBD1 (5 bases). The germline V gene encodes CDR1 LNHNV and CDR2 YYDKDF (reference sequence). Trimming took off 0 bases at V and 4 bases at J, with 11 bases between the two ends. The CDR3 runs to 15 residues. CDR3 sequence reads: CATSRDRLRADTQYF. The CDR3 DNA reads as TGTGCCACCAGCAGAGATCGGCTCAGGGCAGATACGCAGTATTTT. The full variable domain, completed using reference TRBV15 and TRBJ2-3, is DAMVIQNPRYQVTQFGKPVTLSCSQTLNHNVMYWYQQKSSQAPKLLFHYYDKDFNNEADTPDNFQSRRPNTSFCFLDIRSPGLGDTAMYLCATSRDRLRADTQYFGPGTRLTVL.

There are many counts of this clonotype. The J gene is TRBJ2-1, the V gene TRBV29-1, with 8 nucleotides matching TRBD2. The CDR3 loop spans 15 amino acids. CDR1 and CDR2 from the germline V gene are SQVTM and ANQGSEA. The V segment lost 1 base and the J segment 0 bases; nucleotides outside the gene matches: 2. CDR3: CSVEGRGDSYNEQFF. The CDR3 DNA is TGCAGCGTTGAAGGGCGGGGGGACTCCTACAATGAGCAGTTCTTC.

The CDR3 DNA follows: TGCAGTGCTAGTAAGGAGTTCACCGGGGAGCTGTTTTTT. This sequence encodes CSASKEFTGELFF. The chain has TRBV20-1 and TRBJ2-2; D is ambiguous. The CDR3 contains 13 residues. Trimming pared 3 bases from V and 4 bases from J, leaving 9 bases between. Germline V gene lookup returns CDR1 DFQATT and CDR2 SNEGSKA (reference sequence).

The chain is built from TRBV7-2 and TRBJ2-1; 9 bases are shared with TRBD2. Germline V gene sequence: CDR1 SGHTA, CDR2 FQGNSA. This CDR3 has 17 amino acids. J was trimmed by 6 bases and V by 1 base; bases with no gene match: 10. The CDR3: CASSLGARVAGANEQFF. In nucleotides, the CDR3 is TGTGCCAGCAGCTTAGGGGCACGGGTAGCGGGAGCCAATGAGCAGTTCTTC.

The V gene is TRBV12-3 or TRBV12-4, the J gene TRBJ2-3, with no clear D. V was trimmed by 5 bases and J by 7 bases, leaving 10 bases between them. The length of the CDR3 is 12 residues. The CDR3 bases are TGTGCCAGCAGTCATACACAAAATACGCAGTATTTT. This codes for CASSHTQNTQYF.

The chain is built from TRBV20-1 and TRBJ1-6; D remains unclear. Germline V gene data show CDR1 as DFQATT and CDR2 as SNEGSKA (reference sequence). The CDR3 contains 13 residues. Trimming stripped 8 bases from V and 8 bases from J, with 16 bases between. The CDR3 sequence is CSSPSGSDSPLHF. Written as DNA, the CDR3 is TGCAGTTCCCCCTCCGGGTCGGATTCACCCCTCCACTTT.

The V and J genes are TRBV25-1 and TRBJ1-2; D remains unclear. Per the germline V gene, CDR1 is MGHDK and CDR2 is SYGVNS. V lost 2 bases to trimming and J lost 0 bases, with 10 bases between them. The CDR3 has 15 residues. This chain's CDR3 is CASSENYNANYGYTF. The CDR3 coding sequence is TGTGCCAGCAGTGAAAACTATAATGCTAACTATGGCTACACCTTC.

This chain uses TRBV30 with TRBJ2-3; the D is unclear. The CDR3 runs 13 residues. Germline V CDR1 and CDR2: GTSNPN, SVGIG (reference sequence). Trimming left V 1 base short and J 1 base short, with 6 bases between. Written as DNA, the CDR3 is TGTGCCTGGAGTGGGGCAGGCACAGATACGCAGTATTTT. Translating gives CAWSGAGTDTQYF.

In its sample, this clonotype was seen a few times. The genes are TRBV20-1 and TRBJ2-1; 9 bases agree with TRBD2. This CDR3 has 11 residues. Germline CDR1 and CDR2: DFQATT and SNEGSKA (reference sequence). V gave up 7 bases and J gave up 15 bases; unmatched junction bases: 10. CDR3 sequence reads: CSVGSGGTWFF. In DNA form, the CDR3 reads TGCAGTGTGGGTAGCGGGGGAACGTGGTTCTTC.

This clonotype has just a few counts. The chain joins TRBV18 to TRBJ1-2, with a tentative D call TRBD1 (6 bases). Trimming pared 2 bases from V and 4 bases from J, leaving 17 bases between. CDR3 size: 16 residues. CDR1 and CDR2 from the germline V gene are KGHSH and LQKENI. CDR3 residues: CASSPGRGGGPYGYTF. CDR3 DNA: TGTGCCAGCTCACCAGGTCGTGGGGGCGGCCCCTATGGCTACACCTTC.

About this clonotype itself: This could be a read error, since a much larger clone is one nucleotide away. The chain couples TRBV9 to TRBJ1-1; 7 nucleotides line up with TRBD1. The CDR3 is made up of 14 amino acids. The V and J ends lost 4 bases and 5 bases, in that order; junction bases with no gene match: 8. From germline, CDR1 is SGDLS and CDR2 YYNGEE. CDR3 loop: CASSKTGRVTEAFF. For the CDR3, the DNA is TGTGCCAGCAGCAAGACAGGGAGAGTGACTGAAGCTTTCTTT.

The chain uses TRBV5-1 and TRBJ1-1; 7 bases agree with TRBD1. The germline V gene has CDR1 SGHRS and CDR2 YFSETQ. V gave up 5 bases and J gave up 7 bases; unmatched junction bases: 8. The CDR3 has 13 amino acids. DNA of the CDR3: TGCGCCAGCAGGACAGGGCCGAACGGTGAAGCTTTCTTT. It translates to CASRTGPNGEAFF.

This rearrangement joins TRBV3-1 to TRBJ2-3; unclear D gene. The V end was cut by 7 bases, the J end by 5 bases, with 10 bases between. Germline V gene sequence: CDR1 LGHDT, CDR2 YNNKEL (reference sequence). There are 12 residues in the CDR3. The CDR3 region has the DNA TGTGCCAGCACCTCTCCGGGAGATACGCAGTATTTT. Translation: CASTSPGDTQYF.